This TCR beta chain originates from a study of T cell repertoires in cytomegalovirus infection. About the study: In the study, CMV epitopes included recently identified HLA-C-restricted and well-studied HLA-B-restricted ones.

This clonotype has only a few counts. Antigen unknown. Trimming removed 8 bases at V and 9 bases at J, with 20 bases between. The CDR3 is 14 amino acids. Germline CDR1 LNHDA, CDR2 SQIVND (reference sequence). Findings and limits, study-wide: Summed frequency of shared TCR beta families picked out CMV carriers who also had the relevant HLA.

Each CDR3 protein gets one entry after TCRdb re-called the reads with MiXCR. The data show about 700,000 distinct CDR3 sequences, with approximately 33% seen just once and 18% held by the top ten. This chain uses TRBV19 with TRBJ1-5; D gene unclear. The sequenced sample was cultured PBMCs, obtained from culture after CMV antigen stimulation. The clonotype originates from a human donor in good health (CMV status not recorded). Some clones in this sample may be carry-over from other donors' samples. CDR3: CASAHGVGPWPQHF. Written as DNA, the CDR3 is TGTGCCAGTGCTCATGGGGTCGGACCTTGGCCCCAGCATTTT. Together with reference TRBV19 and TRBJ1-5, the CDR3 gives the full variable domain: DGGITQSPKYLFRKEGQNVTLSCEQNLNHDAMYWYRQDPGQGLRLIYYSQIVNDFQKGDIAEGYSVSREKKESFPLTVTSAQKNPTAFYLCASAHGVGPWPQHFGDGTRLSIL.